This T cell receptor beta chain originates from a study of shared clonotypes between healthy human individuals. Genomic DNA of every subset was divided equally among multiple immunoSEQ plates. The assay was immunoSEQ multiplex PCR, and TCRdb's table has in-frame clones only and misses some. The repertoire includes about 520,000 clones, approximately 95% of them detected once, and 0.05% to 0.07% sits in the top ten. Points from the study as a whole: Investigators expected sequencing depth to affect clonotype sharing among donors. Some naive CD4 clonotypes, roughly 4.5%, turned up in common across a handful of donors.

Trimming pared 5 bases from V and 3 bases from J, leaving 10 bases between. The CDR3 spans 13 residues. Germline lookup yields CDR1 SGHVS and CDR2 FNYEAQ. Of note for this clone: Its antigen is still unknown.

The TCR comes from a young woman in good health. This sequence joins TRBV7-6 and TRBJ1-1; D gene unclear. The sample taken for sequencing was naive CD4+ T cells sorted from blood. Subset reported: CD45RA+ positively selected. The CDR3 here is CASSTKADTEAFF. CDR3 DNA sequence: TGTGCCAGCAGCACCAAGGCGGACACTGAAGCTTTCTTT.